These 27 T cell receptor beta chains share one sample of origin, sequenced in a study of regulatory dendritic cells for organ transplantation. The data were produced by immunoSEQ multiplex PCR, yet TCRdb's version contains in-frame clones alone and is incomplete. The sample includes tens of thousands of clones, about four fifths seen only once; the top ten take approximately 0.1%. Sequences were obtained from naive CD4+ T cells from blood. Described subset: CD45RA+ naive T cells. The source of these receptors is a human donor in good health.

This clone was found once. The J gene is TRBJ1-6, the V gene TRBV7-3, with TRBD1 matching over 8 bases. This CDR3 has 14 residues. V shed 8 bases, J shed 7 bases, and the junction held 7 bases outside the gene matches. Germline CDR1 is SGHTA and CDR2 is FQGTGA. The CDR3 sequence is CASSGQGNNSPLHF. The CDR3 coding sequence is TGTGCCAGCTCAGGACAGGGAAACAATTCACCCCTCCACTTT.

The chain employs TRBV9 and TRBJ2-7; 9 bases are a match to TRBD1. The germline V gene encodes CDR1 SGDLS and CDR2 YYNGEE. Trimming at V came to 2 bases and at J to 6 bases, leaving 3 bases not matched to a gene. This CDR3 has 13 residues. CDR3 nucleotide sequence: TGTGCCAGCAGCGTTGGACAGGGGCGCGAGCAGTACTTC. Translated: CASSVGQGREQYF.

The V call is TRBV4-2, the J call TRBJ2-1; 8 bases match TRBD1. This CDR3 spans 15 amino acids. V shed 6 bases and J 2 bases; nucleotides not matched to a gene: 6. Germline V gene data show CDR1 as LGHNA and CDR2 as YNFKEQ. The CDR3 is CASSPGQGPYNEQFF. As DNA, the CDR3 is TGTGCCAGCAGTCCCGGACAGGGCCCCTACAATGAGCAGTTCTTC.

Here the CDR3 reads CASSPVRGLEQYF. The CDR3 DNA reads TGCGCCAGCAGCCCCGTCAGGGGGCTCGAGCAGTACTTC. The chain combines TRBV5-1 with TRBJ2-7; 8 bases fit TRBD1. V gave up 4 bases and J gave up 6 bases; unmatched junction bases: 6. The length of the CDR3 is 13 residues. Germline V lookup: CDR1 SGHRS, CDR2 YFSETQ.

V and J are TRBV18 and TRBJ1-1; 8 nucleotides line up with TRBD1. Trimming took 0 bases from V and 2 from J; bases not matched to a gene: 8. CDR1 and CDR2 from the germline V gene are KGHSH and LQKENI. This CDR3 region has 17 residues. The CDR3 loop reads CASSPPVGTGTNTEAFF. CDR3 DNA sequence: TGTGCCAGCTCACCACCGGTTGGGACAGGAACAAACACTGAAGCTTTCTTT.

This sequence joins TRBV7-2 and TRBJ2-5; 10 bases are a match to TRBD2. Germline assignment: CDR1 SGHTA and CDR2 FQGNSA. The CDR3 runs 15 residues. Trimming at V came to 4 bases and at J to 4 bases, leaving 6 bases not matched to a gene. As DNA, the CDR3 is TGTGCCAGCAGCTCCAAGCGGGGGGGCCCAGAGACCCAGTACTTC. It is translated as CASSSKRGGPETQYF.

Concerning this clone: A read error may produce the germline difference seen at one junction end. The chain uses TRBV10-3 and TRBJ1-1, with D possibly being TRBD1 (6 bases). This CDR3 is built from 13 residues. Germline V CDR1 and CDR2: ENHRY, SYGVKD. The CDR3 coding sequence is TGTGCCATCAGCCCGGGTGGGGACACAGAAGCTTTCTTT. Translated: CAISPGGDTEAFF.

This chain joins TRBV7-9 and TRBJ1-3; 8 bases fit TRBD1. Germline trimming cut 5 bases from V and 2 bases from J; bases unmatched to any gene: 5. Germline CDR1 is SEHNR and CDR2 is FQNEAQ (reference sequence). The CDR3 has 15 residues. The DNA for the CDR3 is TGTGCCAGCAGCGTGACAGGGGTGACTGGAAACACCATATATTTT. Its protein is CASSVTGVTGNTIYF.

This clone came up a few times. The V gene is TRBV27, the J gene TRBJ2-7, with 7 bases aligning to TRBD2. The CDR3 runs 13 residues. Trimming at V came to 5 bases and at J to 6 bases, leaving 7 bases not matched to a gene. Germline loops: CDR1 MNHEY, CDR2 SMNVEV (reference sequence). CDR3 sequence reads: CASSTSSGGEQYF. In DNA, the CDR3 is TGTGCCAGCAGTACCTCGTCGGGGGGCGAGCAGTACTTC.

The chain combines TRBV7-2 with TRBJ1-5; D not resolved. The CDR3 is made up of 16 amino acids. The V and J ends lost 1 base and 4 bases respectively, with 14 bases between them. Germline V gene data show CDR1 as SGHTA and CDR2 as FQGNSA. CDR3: CASSLDRGGGNQPQHF. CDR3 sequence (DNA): TGTGCCAGCAGCTTAGATCGAGGTGGTGGGAATCAGCCCCAGCATTTT.

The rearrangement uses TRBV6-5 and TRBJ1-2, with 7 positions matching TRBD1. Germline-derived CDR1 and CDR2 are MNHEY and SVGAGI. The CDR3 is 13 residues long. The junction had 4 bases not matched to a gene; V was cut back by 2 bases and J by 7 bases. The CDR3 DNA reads TGTGCCAGCAGTTACGGGGACAGCGCTGGCTACACCTTC. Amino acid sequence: CASSYGDSAGYTF.

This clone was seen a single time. The CDR3 region is CASSGPSNQPQHF. CDR3 DNA sequence: TGTGCCAGCAGCGGGCCTAGCAATCAGCCCCAGCATTTT. This sequence joins TRBV7-8 and TRBJ1-5; D remains unclear. The CDR3 loop spans 13 amino acids. The V end was cut by 5 bases, the J end by 0 bases, with 5 bases between. Germline V gene lookup returns CDR1 SGHVS and CDR2 FQNEAQ.

The CDR3 reads CASSFRGGDEQYF. The CDR3 bases are TGCGCCAGCAGCTTTAGGGGTGGCGACGAGCAGTACTTC. The chain links TRBV5-1 to TRBJ2-7, with a possible D match to TRBD1 (5 bases). This CDR3 is 13 amino acids long. The V gene lost 2 bases and the J gene lost 5 bases, with 11 bases spanning the gap. Germline-derived CDR1 and CDR2 are SGHRS and YFSETQ.

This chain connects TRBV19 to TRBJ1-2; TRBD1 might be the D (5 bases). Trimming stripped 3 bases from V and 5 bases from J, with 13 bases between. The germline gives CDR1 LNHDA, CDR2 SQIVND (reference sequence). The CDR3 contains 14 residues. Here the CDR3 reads CASSIWGQEYGYTF. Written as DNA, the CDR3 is TGTGCCAGTAGTATCTGGGGCCAGGAGTATGGCTACACCTTC.

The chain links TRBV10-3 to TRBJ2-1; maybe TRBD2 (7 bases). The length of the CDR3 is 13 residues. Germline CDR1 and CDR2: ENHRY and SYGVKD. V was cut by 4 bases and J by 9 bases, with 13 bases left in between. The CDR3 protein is CAISGRGGGEQFF. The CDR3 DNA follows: TGTGCCATCAGTGGGAGGGGAGGGGGTGAGCAGTTCTTC.

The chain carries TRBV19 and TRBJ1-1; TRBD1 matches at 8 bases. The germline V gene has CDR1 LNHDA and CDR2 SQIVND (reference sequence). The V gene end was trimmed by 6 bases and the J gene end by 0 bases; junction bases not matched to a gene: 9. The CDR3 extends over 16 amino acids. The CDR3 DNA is TGTGCCAGTAGCGCCGGGACAGGCGGAATGAACACTGAAGCTTTCTTT. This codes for CASSAGTGGMNTEAFF.

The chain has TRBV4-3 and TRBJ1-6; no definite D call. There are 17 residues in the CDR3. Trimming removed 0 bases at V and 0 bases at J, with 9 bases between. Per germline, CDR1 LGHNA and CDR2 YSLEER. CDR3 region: CASSQDPGVSYNSPLHF. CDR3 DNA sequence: TGCGCCAGCAGCCAAGATCCGGGTGTCTCCTATAATTCACCCCTCCACTTT.

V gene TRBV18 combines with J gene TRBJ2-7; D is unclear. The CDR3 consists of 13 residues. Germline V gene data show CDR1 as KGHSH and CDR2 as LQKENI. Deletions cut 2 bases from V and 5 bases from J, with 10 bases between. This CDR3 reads CASSPTGGNEQYF. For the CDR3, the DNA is TGTGCCAGCTCACCAACTGGTGGTAACGAGCAGTACTTC.

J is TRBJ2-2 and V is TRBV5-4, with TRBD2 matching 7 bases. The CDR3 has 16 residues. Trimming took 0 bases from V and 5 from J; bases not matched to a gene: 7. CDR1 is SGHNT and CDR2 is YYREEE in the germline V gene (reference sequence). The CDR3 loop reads CASSLGPQGGTGELFF. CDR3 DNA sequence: TGTGCCAGCAGCTTGGGGCCTCAGGGAGGGACCGGGGAGCTGTTTTTT.

CDR3 sequence reads: CASSPLRDRGYEQYF. As DNA, the CDR3 is TGTGCCAGCTCACCACTCCGGGACAGGGGGTACGAGCAGTACTTC. The rearrangement links TRBV18 to TRBJ2-7, with 11 bases identical to TRBD1. Unmatched junction bases numbered 3, after V lost 1 base and J lost 4 bases. The CDR3 extends over 15 amino acids. The germline V gene encodes CDR1 KGHSH and CDR2 LQKENI.

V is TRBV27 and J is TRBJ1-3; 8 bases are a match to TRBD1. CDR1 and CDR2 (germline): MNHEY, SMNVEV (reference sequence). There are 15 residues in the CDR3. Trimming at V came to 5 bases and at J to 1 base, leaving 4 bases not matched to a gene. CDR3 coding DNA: TGTGCCAGCAGTAGGACAGGGACGTCTGGAAACACCATATATTTT. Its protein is CASSRTGTSGNTIYF.

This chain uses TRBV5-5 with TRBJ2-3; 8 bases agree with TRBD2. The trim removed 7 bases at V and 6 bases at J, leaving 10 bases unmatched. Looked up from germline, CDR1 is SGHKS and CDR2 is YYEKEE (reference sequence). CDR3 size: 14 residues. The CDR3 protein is CASGTSGLDDTQYF. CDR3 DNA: TGTGCCAGCGGTACTAGCGGCCTTGATGATACGCAGTATTTT.

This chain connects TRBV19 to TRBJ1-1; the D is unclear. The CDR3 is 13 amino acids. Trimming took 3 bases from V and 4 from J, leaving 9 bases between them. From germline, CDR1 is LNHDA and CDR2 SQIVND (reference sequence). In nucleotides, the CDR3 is TGTGCCAGTAGTATCACAGATACCACTGAAGCTTTCTTT. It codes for CASSITDTTEAFF.

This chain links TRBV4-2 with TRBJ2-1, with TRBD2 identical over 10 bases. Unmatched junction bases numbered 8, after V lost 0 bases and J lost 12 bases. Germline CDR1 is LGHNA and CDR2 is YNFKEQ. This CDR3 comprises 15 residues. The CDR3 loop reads CASSQDSGGARWQFF. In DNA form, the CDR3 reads TGTGCCAGCAGCCAAGACAGCGGGGGGGCGCGTTGGCAGTTCTTC.

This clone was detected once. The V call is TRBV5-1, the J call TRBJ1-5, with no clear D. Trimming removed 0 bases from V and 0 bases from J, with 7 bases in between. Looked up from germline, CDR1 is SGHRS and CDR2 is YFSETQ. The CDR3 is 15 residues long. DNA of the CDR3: TGCGCCAGCAGCTTGGGTACACATAGCAATCAGCCCCAGCATTTT. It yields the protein CASSLGTHSNQPQHF.

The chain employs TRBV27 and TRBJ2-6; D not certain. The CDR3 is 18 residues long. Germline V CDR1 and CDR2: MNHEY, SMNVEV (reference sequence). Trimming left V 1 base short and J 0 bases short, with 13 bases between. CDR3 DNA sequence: TGTGCCAGCAGTTTATTCGGGTCAGATGTCTCTGGGGCCAACGTCCTGACTTTC. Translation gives CASSLFGSDVSGANVLTF. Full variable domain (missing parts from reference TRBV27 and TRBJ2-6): EAQVTQNPRYLITVTGKKLTVTCSQNMNHEYMSWYRQDPGLGLRQIYYSMNVEVTDKGDVPEGYKVSRKEKRNFPLILESPSPNQTSLYFCASSLFGSDVSGANVLTFGAGSRLTVL.

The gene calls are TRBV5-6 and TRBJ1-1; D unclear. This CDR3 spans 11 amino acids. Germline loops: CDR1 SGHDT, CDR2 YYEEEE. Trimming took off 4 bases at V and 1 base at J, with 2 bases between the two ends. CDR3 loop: CASSQNTEAFF. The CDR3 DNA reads TGTGCCAGCAGCCAGAACACTGAAGCTTTCTTT.